This T cell receptor beta chain is drawn from a study of T cell changes during pregnancy in multiple sclerosis. Germline CDR1 reads SEHNR; CDR2 reads FQNEAQ (reference sequence). The CDR3 totals 15 residues. J was trimmed by 6 bases and V by 5 bases; bases with no gene match: 13. Produced via immunoSEQ multiplex PCR; TCRdb's table is partial and in-frame only. The sample lists about 56,000 clones, more than 75% occurring once. This TCR was recovered from a human donor whose cells served as feeder cells for cultures in a pregnancy study. The sequenced material came from peripheral blood from another person, used as feeder cells. This sequence joins TRBV7-9 and TRBJ2-7; 7 nucleotides agree with TRBD1. The CDR3 DNA is TGTGCCAGCAGCCTCCATCCAGGGGGAATTGGCGAGCAGTACTTC. It encodes CASSLHPGGIGEQYF.